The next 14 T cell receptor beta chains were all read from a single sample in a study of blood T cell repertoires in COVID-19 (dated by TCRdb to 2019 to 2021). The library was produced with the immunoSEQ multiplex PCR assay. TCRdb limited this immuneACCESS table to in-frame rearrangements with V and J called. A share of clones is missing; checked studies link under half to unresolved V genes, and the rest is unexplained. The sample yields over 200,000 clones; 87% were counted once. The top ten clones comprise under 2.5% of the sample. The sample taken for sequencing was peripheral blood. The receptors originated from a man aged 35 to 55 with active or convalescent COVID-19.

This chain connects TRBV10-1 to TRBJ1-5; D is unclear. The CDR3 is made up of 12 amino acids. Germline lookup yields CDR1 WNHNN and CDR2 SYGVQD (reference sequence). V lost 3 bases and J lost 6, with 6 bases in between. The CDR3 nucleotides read TGCGCCAGCAGTGATCGGGGTCAGCCCCAGCATTTT. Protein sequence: CASSDRGQPQHF.

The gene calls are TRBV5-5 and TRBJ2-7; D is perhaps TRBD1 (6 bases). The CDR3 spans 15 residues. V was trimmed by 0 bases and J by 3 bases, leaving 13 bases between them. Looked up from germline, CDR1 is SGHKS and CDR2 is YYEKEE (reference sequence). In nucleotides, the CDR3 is TGTGCCAGCAGCTTGGGGATGGGGGCGGGCTACGAGCAGTACTTC. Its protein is CASSLGMGAGYEQYF.

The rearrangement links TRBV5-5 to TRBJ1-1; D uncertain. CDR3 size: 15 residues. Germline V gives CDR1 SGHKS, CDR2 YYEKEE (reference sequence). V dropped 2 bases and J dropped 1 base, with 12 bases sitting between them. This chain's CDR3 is CASSLSGGSNTEAFF. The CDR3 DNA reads TGTGCCAGCAGCTTATCGGGAGGCTCGAACACTGAAGCTTTCTTT.

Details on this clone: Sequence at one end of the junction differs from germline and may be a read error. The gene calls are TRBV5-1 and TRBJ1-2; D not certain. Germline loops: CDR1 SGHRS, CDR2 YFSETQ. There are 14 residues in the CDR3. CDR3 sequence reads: CASRLGPTNYGYTF. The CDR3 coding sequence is TGCGCCAGCAGGTTGGGTCCTACTAACTATGGCTACACCTTC.

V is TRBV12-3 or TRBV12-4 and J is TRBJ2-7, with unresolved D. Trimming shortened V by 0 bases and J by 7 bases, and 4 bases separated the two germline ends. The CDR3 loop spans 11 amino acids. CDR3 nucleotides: TGTGCCAGCAGTTTAGCGACTGAGCAGTACTTC. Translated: CASSLATEQYF.

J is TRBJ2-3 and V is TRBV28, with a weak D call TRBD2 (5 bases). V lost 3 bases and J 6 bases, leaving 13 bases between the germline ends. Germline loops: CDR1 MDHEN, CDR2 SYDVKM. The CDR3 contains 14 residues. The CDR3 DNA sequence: TGTGCCAGCAGTTTTCAGGCCGCGGGTGATACGCAGTATTTT. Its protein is CASSFQAAGDTQYF.

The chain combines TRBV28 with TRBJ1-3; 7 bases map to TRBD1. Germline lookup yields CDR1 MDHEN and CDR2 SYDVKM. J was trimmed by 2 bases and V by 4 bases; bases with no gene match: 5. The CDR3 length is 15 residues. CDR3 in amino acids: CASSSGTATGNTIYF. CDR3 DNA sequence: TGTGCCAGCAGTTCCGGGACAGCAACTGGAAACACCATATATTTT. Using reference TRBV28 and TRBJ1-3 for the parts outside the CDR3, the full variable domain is DVKVTQSSRYLVKRTGEKVFLECVQDMDHENMFWYRQDPGLGLRLIYFSYDVKMKEKGDIPEGYSVSREKKERFSLILESASTNQTSMYLCASSSGTATGNTIYFGEGSWLTVV.

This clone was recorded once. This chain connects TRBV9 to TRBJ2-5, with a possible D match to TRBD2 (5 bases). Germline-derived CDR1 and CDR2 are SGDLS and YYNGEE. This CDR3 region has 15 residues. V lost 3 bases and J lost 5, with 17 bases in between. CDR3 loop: CASSAGGFFGETQYF. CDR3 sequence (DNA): TGTGCCAGCAGCGCCGGAGGATTTTTCGGGGAGACCCAGTACTTC.

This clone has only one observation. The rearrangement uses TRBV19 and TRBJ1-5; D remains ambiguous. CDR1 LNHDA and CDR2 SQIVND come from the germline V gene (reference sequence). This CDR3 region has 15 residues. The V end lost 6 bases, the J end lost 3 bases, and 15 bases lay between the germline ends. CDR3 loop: CASSPPAHYNQPQHF. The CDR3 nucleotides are TGTGCCAGTAGCCCCCCCGCCCACTACAATCAGCCCCAGCATTTT.

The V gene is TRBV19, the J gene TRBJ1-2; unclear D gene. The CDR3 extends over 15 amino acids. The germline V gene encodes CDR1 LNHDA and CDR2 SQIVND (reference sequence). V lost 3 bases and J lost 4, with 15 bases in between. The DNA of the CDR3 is TGTGCCAGTAGTATCACGGGAAGCCAGTTCTATGGCTACACCTTC. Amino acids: CASSITGSQFYGYTF.

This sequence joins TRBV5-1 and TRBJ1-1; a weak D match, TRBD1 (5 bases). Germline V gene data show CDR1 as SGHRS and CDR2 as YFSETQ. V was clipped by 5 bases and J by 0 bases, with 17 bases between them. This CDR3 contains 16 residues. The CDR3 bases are TGCGCCAGCAGACGTGACAGTACTTCTATGAACACTGAAGCTTTCTTT. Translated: CASRRDSTSMNTEAFF.

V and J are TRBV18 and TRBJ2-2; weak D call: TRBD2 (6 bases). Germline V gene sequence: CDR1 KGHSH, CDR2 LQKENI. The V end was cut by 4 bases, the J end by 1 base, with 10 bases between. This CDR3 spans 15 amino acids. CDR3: CASSRSGQNTGELFF. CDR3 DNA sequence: TGTGCCAGCTCACGCAGCGGGCAGAACACCGGGGAGCTGTTTTTT.

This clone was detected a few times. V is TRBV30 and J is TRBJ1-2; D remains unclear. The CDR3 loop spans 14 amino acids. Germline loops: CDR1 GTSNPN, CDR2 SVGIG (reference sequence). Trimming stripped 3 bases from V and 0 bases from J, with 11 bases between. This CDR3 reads CAWRFLSPNYGYTF. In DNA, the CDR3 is TGTGCCTGGAGGTTCCTCTCCCCTAACTATGGCTACACCTTC.

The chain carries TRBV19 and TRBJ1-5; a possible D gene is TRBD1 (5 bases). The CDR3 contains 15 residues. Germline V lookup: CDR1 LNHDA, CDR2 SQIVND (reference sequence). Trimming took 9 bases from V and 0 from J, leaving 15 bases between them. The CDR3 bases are TGTGCCAGCAGATCCCAGGGTATTAGCAATCAGCCCCAGCATTTT. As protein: CASRSQGISNQPQHF.